Below, 27 T cell receptor beta chains from the same sample are listed, as sequenced in a study of T cell responses to AZD1222 COVID-19 vaccine. Clones were read by immunoSEQ multiplex PCR, and TCRdb kept only the in-frame ones, dropping some. The sample records roughly 70,000 clones, 80% being singletons. The sample was peripheral blood, taken 28 days after the second AZD1222 dose. The receptors originated from an adult who received the AZD1222 COVID-19 vaccine.

This chain uses TRBV6-6 with TRBJ1-5; D possibly corresponds to TRBD1 (6 bases). Trimming pared 0 bases from V and 8 bases from J, leaving 17 bases between. CDR1 is MNHNY, CDR2 SVGAGI, per germline (reference sequence). The CDR3 has 16 residues. CDR3 nucleotides: TGTGCCAGCAGTTACTCGCGGGACACGCCGAGGGAGCCCCAGCATTTT. Protein product: CASSYSRDTPREPQHF.

The chain uses TRBV5-1 and TRBJ2-3; D remains unclear. Trimming shortened V by 5 bases and J by 0 bases, and 16 bases separated the two germline ends. CDR1 SGHRS and CDR2 YFSETQ come from the germline V gene. The CDR3 is 16 amino acids. The CDR3 bases are TGCGCCAGCAGACTTACCGGGCCGACTAGCACAGATACGCAGTATTTT. It translates to CASRLTGPTSTDTQYF.

The V gene is TRBV7-9, the J gene TRBJ1-6; 9 nucleotides align to TRBD1. The V and J ends lost 5 bases and 8 bases, in that order; junction bases with no gene match: 10. The length of the CDR3 is 16 residues. CDR1 and CDR2 (germline): SEHNR, FQNEAQ (reference sequence). CDR3 region: CASSVWGDREDSPLHF. CDR3 DNA: TGTGCCAGCAGCGTATGGGGGGACAGGGAAGATTCACCCCTCCACTTT.

This chain uses TRBV6-6 with TRBJ1-3, with 8 bases matching TRBD1. Germline V lookup: CDR1 MNHNY, CDR2 SVGAGI (reference sequence). CDR3 length: 16 residues. The junction had 7 bases not matched to a gene; V was cut back by 6 bases and J by 0 bases. The CDR3 region is CASSGTGGSSGNTIYF. CDR3 DNA sequence: TGTGCCAGCAGCGGGACAGGAGGGTCCTCTGGAAACACCATATATTTT.

The chain recombines TRBV19 with TRBJ1-6, with D possibly TRBD1 on 5 matching bases. CDR1 is LNHDA, CDR2 SQIVND, per germline (reference sequence). V was shortened by 1 base and J by 10 bases, with 11 bases between the two germline ends. This CDR3 region has 14 residues. CDR3 bases: TGTGCCAGTAGTATAGGTGGGGGTAACTCACCCCTCCACTTT. It specifies CASSIGGGNSPLHF.

This clone was seen a few times. The CDR3 bases are TGTGCCAGCGGCCCGTTAGATCTGGGTGTAGCCCAGCGCGAAAAACTGTTTTTT. Translation gives CASGPLDLGVAQREKLFF. The rearrangement uses TRBV7-3 and TRBJ1-4, with D unclear. Germline V lookup: CDR1 SGHTA, CDR2 FQGTGA. This CDR3 has 18 amino acids. The ends were cut back, 8 bases at V and 8 bases at J, with 30 bases in the middle.

The chain carries TRBV30 and TRBJ1-6; no clear D gene. Germline assignment: CDR1 GTSNPN and CDR2 SVGIG (reference sequence). The CDR3 length is 12 residues. V lost 0 bases and J 8 bases, leaving 5 bases between the germline ends. The CDR3 spells CAWSVRYSPLHF. CDR3 coding DNA: TGTGCCTGGAGTGTTCGTTATTCACCCCTCCACTTT.

The chain has TRBV10-2 and TRBJ2-7, with D unresolved. V lost 5 bases and J 3 bases, leaving 17 bases between the germline ends. This CDR3 spans 15 amino acids. CDR1 is WSHSY, CDR2 SAAADI, per germline. DNA for the CDR3: TGCGCCAGCAGTTCCGGACCGAAGAAGCTCTACGAGCAGTACTTC. Translated, it gives CASSSGPKKLYEQYF.

The V call is TRBV7-9, the J call TRBJ1-1; 8 positions match TRBD1. The trim removed 7 bases at V and 3 bases at J, leaving 10 bases unmatched. CDR3 size: 15 residues. Looked up from germline, CDR1 is SEHNR and CDR2 is FQNEAQ (reference sequence). CDR3 nucleotides: TGTGCCAGCACCTGGGGAACAGGGGGGGACACTGAAGCTTTCTTT. This encodes CASTWGTGGDTEAFF.

The chain employs TRBV11-2 and TRBJ2-7, with D unclear. Germline CDR1 is SGHAT and CDR2 is FQNNGV. With 2 bases removed from V and 4 bases from J, the gap between germline ends came to 9 bases. The CDR3 extends over 13 amino acids. CDR3 region: CASSLSTRYEQYF. CDR3 coding DNA: TGTGCCAGCAGCTTATCGACAAGGTACGAGCAGTACTTC.

The V gene is TRBV9, the J gene TRBJ1-5, with TRBD1 as a possible D gene (6 bases). Germline values: CDR1 SGDLS, CDR2 YYNGEE. Trimming stripped 5 bases from V and 3 bases from J, with 9 bases between. The CDR3 sequence is 13 residues long. CDR3 DNA: TGTGCCAGCAGGGACAGAGACAATCAGCCCCAGCATTTT. Its protein is CASRDRDNQPQHF.

J is TRBJ1-1 and V is TRBV5-5; D is unresolved. CDR1 is SGHKS, CDR2 YYEKEE, per germline (reference sequence). The CDR3 extends over 14 amino acids. With 0 bases removed from V and 4 bases from J, the gap between germline ends came to 10 bases. CDR3 in DNA: TGTGCCAGCAGCTTGGATTGGATTACCACTGAAGCTTTCTTT. This encodes CASSLDWITTEAFF.

The genes are TRBV5-5 and TRBJ2-5; TRBD2 aligns across 9 bases. The germline V gene has CDR1 SGHKS and CDR2 YYEKEE (reference sequence). J was trimmed by 2 bases and V by 0 bases; bases with no gene match: 2. The CDR3 has 15 amino acids. CDR3 sequence (DNA): TGTGCCAGCAGCTTGGCCGCGGGGGGGCAAGAGACCCAGTACTTC. This codes for CASSLAAGGQETQYF.

V usage is TRBV7-9 and J usage is TRBJ1-5; D call uncertain. Per the germline V gene, CDR1 is SEHNR and CDR2 is FQNEAQ (reference sequence). V was cut by 5 bases and J by 2 bases, with 7 bases left in between. CDR3 length: 13 amino acids. CDR3 coding DNA: TGTGCCAGCAGCCGGGGTGGCAATCAGCCCCAGCATTTT. This gives the protein CASSRGGNQPQHF.

This clone was detected only once. J is TRBJ2-7 and V is TRBV6-5; tentatively, D is TRBD1 (6 bases). Germline loops: CDR1 MNHEY, CDR2 SVGAGI. The CDR3 sequence is 12 residues long. V was pared by 6 bases and J by 6 bases, with 12 bases between. In nucleotides, the CDR3 is TGTGCCAGCAGCTCAGGGGCAGTCGAGCAGTACTTC. This gives the protein CASSSGAVEQYF.

The DNA of the CDR3 is TGTGCCAGCAGTGAACGTCCGGCCGCAGGGTCCTCGGGCTATGGCTACACCTTC. It yields the protein CASSERPAAGSSGYGYTF. This rearrangement joins TRBV6-1 to TRBJ1-2; TRBD1 is a possible D gene (5 bases). V lost 2 bases to trimming and J lost 4 bases, with 23 bases between them. In germline, CDR1 is MNHNS, CDR2 SASEGT. The CDR3 loop spans 18 amino acids.

CDR3 nucleotide sequence: TGTGCCAGCAGTGGCGGGACTAGCGGGGGGACCCAGTACTTC. Amino acid sequence: CASSGGTSGGTQYF. The chain employs TRBV2 and TRBJ2-5; 14 positions match TRBD2. V shed 4 bases and J 7 bases; nucleotides not matched to a gene: 2. Per germline, CDR1 SNHLY and CDR2 FYNNEI. CDR3 length: 14 residues. The full variable domain, in which reference TRBV2 and TRBJ2-5 provide the parts outside the CDR3, is EPEVTQTPSHQVTQMGQEVILRCVPISNHLYFYWYRQILGQKVEFLVSFYNNEISEKSEIFDDQFSVERPDGSNFTLKIRSTKLEDSAMYFCASSGGTSGGTQYFGPGTRLLVL.

This clone showed up just once. The chain carries TRBV3-1 (or the pseudogene TRBV3-2) and TRBJ1-4; D unresolved. From germline, CDR1 is LGHDT and CDR2 YNNKEL (reference sequence). This CDR3 comprises 11 residues. V lost 6 bases to trimming and J lost 8 bases, with 7 bases between them. CDR3 protein: CASRDAEKLFF. CDR3 in DNA: TGTGCCAGCAGAGACGCCGAAAAACTGTTTTTT.

The table lists this clone with a few counts. The chain couples TRBV7-3 to TRBJ2-2; 8 nucleotides agree with TRBD1. The length of the CDR3 is 15 residues. V lost 1 base, J lost 3 bases, and 1 base stayed unmatched. Germline assignment: CDR1 SGHTA and CDR2 FQGTGA. The CDR3: CASSLRTGHTGELFF. The CDR3 nucleotides read TGTGCCAGCAGCTTAAGGACAGGGCACACCGGGGAGCTGTTTTTT.

The chain couples TRBV5-4 to TRBJ1-6; TRBD1 might be the D (5 bases). Trimming removed 0 bases from V and 6 bases from J, with 16 bases in between. The CDR3 is 17 residues long. Germline CDR1 reads SGHNT; CDR2 reads YYREEE (reference sequence). The CDR3 DNA reads as TGTGCCAGCAGCTTGGAAAAGCCGGGACGGACTAATTCACCCCTCCACTTT. It codes for CASSLEKPGRTNSPLHF.

The chain recombines TRBV5-4 with TRBJ1-1; 8 nucleotides agree with TRBD1. Trimming removed 4 bases from V and 1 base from J; junction bases left unmatched: 6. CDR3 length equals 15 residues. Per the germline V gene, CDR1 is SGHNT and CDR2 is YYREEE (reference sequence). CDR3 in DNA: TGTGCCAGCAGCCTCCCAGGGGGCGCGAACACTGAAGCTTTCTTT. Protein product: CASSLPGGANTEAFF.

V is TRBV6-5 and J is TRBJ1-5; D gene unclear. This CDR3 has 13 residues. Germline CDR1 reads MNHEY; CDR2 reads SVGAGI. Deletions cut 5 bases from V and 1 base from J, with 6 bases between. CDR3 region: CASSHTSNQPQHF. The CDR3 coding sequence is TGTGCCAGCAGTCACACCAGCAATCAGCCCCAGCATTTT.

The V and J genes are TRBV19 and TRBJ2-1, with D possibly matching TRBD1 (6 bases). V gave up 5 bases and J gave up 2 bases, with 13 bases separating them. The CDR3 totals 15 residues. Germline V lookup: CDR1 LNHDA, CDR2 SQIVND (reference sequence). Here the CDR3 DNA reads TGTGCCAGTAGTCCCGGGACAATCACCTACAATGAGCAGTTCTTC. Its translation: CASSPGTITYNEQFF.

The chain carries TRBV27 and TRBJ2-7; D unresolved. With 4 bases removed from V and 0 bases from J, the gap between germline ends came to 4 bases. Germline CDR1 and CDR2: MNHEY and SMNVEV (reference sequence). The CDR3 consists of 12 residues. CDR3 nucleotides: TGTGCCAGCAGTTACAACTCCTACGAGCAGTACTTC. It translates to CASSYNSYEQYF.

The chain carries TRBV6-5 and TRBJ1-6; D not certain. The V end lost 6 bases, the J end lost 3 bases, and 12 bases lay between the germline ends. The CDR3 extends over 15 amino acids. Germline loops: CDR1 MNHEY, CDR2 SVGAGI. CDR3 sequence (DNA): TGTGCCAGCAGCGGGGAAATAAGCTATAATTCACCCCTCCACTTT. Its translation is CASSGEISYNSPLHF.

DNA for the CDR3: TGTGCCAGCAGTTACATGGGATTGGTGACATACGCTGAAGCTTTCTTT. It yields the protein CASSYMGLVTYAEAFF. This chain uses TRBV6-2 or TRBV6-3 with TRBJ1-1, with D hard to call. Trimming took 2 bases from V and 6 from J, leaving 19 bases between them. CDR3 length: 16 residues. CDR1 is MNHEY, CDR2 SVGEGT, per germline.

This chain joins TRBV5-1 and TRBJ2-2; D is uncertain. The CDR3 runs to 15 residues. Trimming stripped 5 bases from V and 4 bases from J, with 15 bases between. The germline V gene has CDR1 SGHRS and CDR2 YFSETQ. CDR3 loop: CASSLGPGFTGELFF. The CDR3 DNA sequence: TGCGCCAGCAGTCTTGGCCCGGGTTTCACCGGGGAGCTGTTTTTT.